The clone carrying this TCR beta chain was seen a few times. What it binds is unknown. The data stem from a study of cytomegalovirus exposure and HLA in healthy donors. The study, taken as a whole, reports: Previously analyzed data showed that most TCR beta V segments were productive at a frequency of about 90% or about 30%. On later analysis, the bulk of CMV-associated TCR beta chains appeared to be HLA-restricted.

PCR involved 60 Vbeta and 13 Jbeta primers. TCRdb keeps only in-frame clones here, not all; method: immunoSEQ multiplex PCR. The profile shows around 120,000 clones, around 81% of them singletons. Trimming pared 2 bases from V and 2 bases from J, leaving 6 bases between. CDR1 is MNHNY, CDR2 SVGAGI, per germline (reference sequence). The CDR3 contains 13 residues. The study sampled nominally healthy donors, though unrecorded immune exposures were likely. The chain is built from TRBV6-6 and TRBJ1-1; no clear D gene. The sequencing input was PBMCs. The receptor was isolated from a young woman in good health and CMV-seronegative. This CDR3 is CASSYQQNTEAFF. Here the CDR3 DNA reads TGTGCCAGCAGTTACCAACAAAACACTGAAGCTTTCTTT.